These 29 T cell receptor beta chains were all obtained from the same sample, sequenced in a study of a mutant IDH1 vaccine in newly diagnosed glioma. Regarding time point: baseline, week 1 (first vaccination visit). Regarding treatment: pre-vaccination baseline after standard-of-care therapy. Only in-frame clones appear in the TCRdb table, and some are missing; sequencing was by immunoSEQ multiplex PCR. This table has under 75,000 clones, 75% to 95% appearing once. Sequenced here: PBMCs, sampled from a glioma patient treated with radiotherapy, temozolomide or both. Receptor source: a man in his fifties with glioma.

The chain carries TRBV5-1 and TRBJ1-4; a weak D match, TRBD1 (6 bases). The CDR3 loop spans 15 amino acids. Per germline, CDR1 SGHRS and CDR2 YFSETQ. V gave up 1 base and J gave up 4 bases, with 11 bases separating them. The CDR3 bases are TGCGCCAGCAGCTTGTCGGGACATGATAATGAAAAACTGTTTTTT. Residues: CASSLSGHDNEKLFF.

V gene TRBV5-1 combines with J gene TRBJ2-3; 11 nucleotides align to TRBD2. V lost 5 bases to trimming and J lost 0 bases; unmatched junction nucleotides: 8. CDR1 is SGHRS, CDR2 YFSETQ, per germline. This CDR3 has 17 residues. CDR3 in amino acids: CASRGTSGPLSTDTQYF. CDR3 nucleotide sequence: TGCGCCAGCAGGGGGACTAGCGGCCCCCTCAGCACAGATACGCAGTATTTT. The full variable domain, with the rest looked up from reference TRBV5-1 and TRBJ2-3, is KAGVTQTPRYLIKTRGQQVTLSCSPISGHRSVSWYQQTPGQGLQFLFEYFSETQRNKGNFPGRFSGRQFSNSRSEMNVSTLELGDSALYLCASRGTSGPLSTDTQYFGPGTRLTVL.

The gene calls are TRBV4-1 and TRBJ1-1; D gene ambiguous. Germline V gene lookup returns CDR1 MGHRA and CDR2 YSYEKL. The CDR3 extends over 11 amino acids. V was clipped by 3 bases and J by 5 bases, with 4 bases between them. CDR3 nucleotide sequence: TGCGCCAGCAGCCATGGGACTGAAGCTTTCTTT. This sequence encodes CASSHGTEAFF.

The chain combines TRBV11-2 with TRBJ1-2, with 7 bases matching TRBD1. The CDR3 consists of 14 residues. Germline CDR1 reads SGHAT; CDR2 reads FQNNGV. J was trimmed by 8 bases and V by 1 base; bases with no gene match: 7. CDR3: CASSLGQGGSGYTF. The CDR3 DNA sequence: TGTGCCAGCAGCTTAGGACAGGGAGGTTCGGGCTACACCTTC.

The rearrangement uses TRBV19 and TRBJ1-4; 7 bases are a match to TRBD1. J gave up 7 bases and V 5 bases, and 4 bases lay outside the gene matches. Looked up from germline, CDR1 is LNHDA and CDR2 is SQIVND (reference sequence). This CDR3 has 13 amino acids. The CDR3 protein is CASSFAGGEKLFF. CDR3 DNA sequence: TGTGCCAGTAGTTTCGCAGGGGGTGAAAAACTGTTTTTT.

The chain recombines TRBV11-3 with TRBJ2-5; D may match TRBD1 or TRBD2 (5 bases each). This CDR3 contains 13 residues. Germline V lookup: CDR1 SGHNT, CDR2 YENEEA. V lost 4 bases and J lost 7, with 13 bases in between. In DNA, the CDR3 is TGTGCCAGCAGCTCCCGCCGGGGCGGGACCCAGTACTTC. It encodes CASSSRRGGTQYF.

The V call is TRBV18, the J call TRBJ2-3; D remains ambiguous. The CDR3 runs 15 residues. CDR1 is KGHSH and CDR2 is LQKENI in the germline V gene. Trimming removed 2 bases from V and 2 bases from J, with 11 bases in between. The CDR3 DNA follows: TGTGCCAGCTCACCATCCCCAGCCCCCACAGATACGCAGTATTTT. Amino acids: CASSPSPAPTDTQYF. The full variable domain, its missing parts supplied by reference TRBV18 and TRBJ2-3, is NAGVMQNPRHLVRRRGQEARLRCSPMKGHSHVYWYRQLPEEGLKFMVYLQKENIIDESGMPKERFSAEFPKEGPSILRIQQVVRGDSAAYFCASSPSPAPTDTQYFGPGTRLTVL.

The chain couples TRBV2 to TRBJ1-6; perhaps TRBD1 as D (5 bases). The CDR3 extends over 18 amino acids. Trimming took off 7 bases at V and 3 bases at J, with 22 bases between the two ends. Germline CDR1 and CDR2: SNHLY and FYNNEI. The CDR3 DNA follows: TGTGCCAGCAATCTATTAGGGGCGCTGGGGCTCTATAATTCACCCCTCCACTTT. Its protein product is CASNLLGALGLYNSPLHF.

The rearrangement uses TRBV6-4 and TRBJ2-3; 9 positions agree with TRBD2. This CDR3 has 15 residues. CDR1 MRHNA and CDR2 SNTAGT come from the germline V gene. The V segment lost 0 bases and the J segment 4 bases; nucleotides outside the gene matches: 2. CDR3 DNA: TGTGCCAGCAGTGACTCGAGCGGGGGGTCAGATACGCAGTATTTT. It is translated as CASSDSSGGSDTQYF.

This chain links TRBV2 with TRBJ2-7; D is possibly TRBD2 (5 bases). Trimming took off 6 bases at V and 4 bases at J, with 10 bases between the two ends. The CDR3 totals 12 residues. CDR1 is SNHLY and CDR2 is FYNNEI in the germline V gene. CDR3 protein: CASSDRGYEQYF. CDR3 nucleotide sequence: TGTGCCAGCAGCGACCGGGGTTACGAGCAGTACTTC.

The chain is built from TRBV27 and TRBJ2-2; D not resolved. Trimming removed 6 bases from V and 6 bases from J, with 11 bases in between. This CDR3 spans 13 amino acids. Germline V gene sequence: CDR1 MNHEY, CDR2 SMNVEV (reference sequence). The CDR3 coding sequence is TGTGCCAGCAGGGCAGTGGGTCCCGGGGAGCTGTTTTTT. Its translation is CASRAVGPGELFF.

V is TRBV4-2 and J is TRBJ2-2; D may be TRBD1 or TRBD2 (5 bases each). Germline lookup yields CDR1 LGHNA and CDR2 YNFKEQ. The V and J ends lost 1 base and 6 bases respectively, with 21 bases between them. CDR3 size: 18 residues. CDR3 residues: CASSQAYEGSPAAGELFF. CDR3 bases: TGTGCCAGCAGCCAAGCATACGAGGGGTCACCAGCTGCCGGGGAGCTGTTTTTT.

This clone came up once. The chain links TRBV6-5 to TRBJ2-5; TRBD1 matches at 9 bases. The J call is uncertain, as TRBJ2-7 better fits the DNA end. CDR1 is MNHEY, CDR2 SVGAGI, per germline. The CDR3 covers 14 residues. The CDR3, as DNA: TGTGCCAGCAGGGAGACAGGGGGTATCTACGAGCAGTACTTC. Translated: CASRETGGIYEQYF.

The CDR3 loop reads CAISPTSGTIYEQYF. The CDR3 DNA follows: TGTGCCATCAGCCCTACTAGCGGGACTATATACGAGCAGTACTTC. The genes are TRBV10-3 and TRBJ2-7; 10 positions match TRBD2. V dropped 6 bases and J dropped 4; count of bases not matched to a gene: 9. There are 15 residues in the CDR3. Germline CDR1 is ENHRY and CDR2 is SYGVKD.

The V call is TRBV9, the J call TRBJ1-1; tentatively, D is TRBD1 (6 bases). CDR1 is SGDLS, CDR2 YYNGEE, per germline. V was pared by 0 bases and J by 3 bases, with 21 bases between. This CDR3 has 18 residues. The CDR3 loop is CASSVGDKGSGGDTEAFF. The CDR3 coding sequence is TGTGCCAGCAGCGTAGGGGACAAGGGTTCCGGGGGGGACACTGAAGCTTTCTTT. The full variable domain, in which reference TRBV9 and TRBJ1-1 provide the parts outside the CDR3, is DSGVTQTPKHLITATGQRVTLRCSPRSGDLSVYWYQQSLDQGLQFLIQYYNGEERAKGNILERFSAQQFPDLHSELNLSSLELGDSALYFCASSVGDKGSGGDTEAFFGQGTRLTVV.

Regarding this clone: Other DNA variants within this sample encode the same CDR3. The V call is TRBV5-5, the J call TRBJ2-2; TRBD1 matches 8 bases. Unmatched junction bases numbered 5, after V lost 4 bases and J lost 3 bases. Germline lookup yields CDR1 SGHKS and CDR2 YYEKEE (reference sequence). There are 15 residues in the CDR3. This CDR3 is CASSAGTGHTGELFF. For the CDR3, the DNA is TGTGCCAGCAGCGCCGGGACAGGCCACACCGGGGAGCTGTTTTTT.

J is TRBJ1-2 and V is TRBV4-2, with D tentatively TRBD1 (6 bases). The CDR3 is made up of 16 amino acids. Germline V gene sequence: CDR1 LGHNA, CDR2 YNFKEQ. Trimming took off 1 base at V and 8 bases at J, with 20 bases between the two ends. Here the CDR3 DNA reads TGTGCCAGCAGCCAAGCGACGACAGGAATCACCGAGGGCTACACCTTC. Its protein is CASSQATTGITEGYTF.

V gene TRBV14 combines with J gene TRBJ2-5, with D possibly being TRBD2 (6 bases). CDR1 and CDR2 from the germline V gene are SGHDN and FVKESK. Between the trimmed V and J ends, which lost 3 bases and 12 bases, there was a span of 11 bases. The CDR3 contains 11 residues. The CDR3 region is CASSQSGTEYF. DNA of the CDR3: TGTGCCAGCAGCCAGTCCGGGACTGAGTACTTC. The full variable domain, completed using reference TRBV14 and TRBJ2-5, is EAGVTQFPSHSVIEKGQTVTLRCDPISGHDNLYWYRRVMGKEIKFLLHFVKESKQDESGMPNNRFLAERTGGTYSTLKVQPAELEDSGVYFCASSQSGTEYFGPGTRLLVL.

This rearrangement joins TRBV30 to TRBJ1-5; D may be TRBD1 (6 bases). V was clipped by 4 bases and J by 6 bases, with 10 bases between them. The CDR3 is made up of 12 amino acids. Germline V gene sequence: CDR1 GTSNPN, CDR2 SVGIG (reference sequence). Here the CDR3 reads CAWKRGSQPQHF. In DNA form, the CDR3 reads TGTGCCTGGAAGAGGGGGAGTCAGCCCCAGCATTTT.

This rearrangement joins TRBV5-1 to TRBJ2-3, with 7 nucleotides matching TRBD2. Trimming at V came to 6 bases and at J to 2 bases, leaving 3 bases not matched to a gene. CDR3 length: 13 amino acids. Germline values: CDR1 SGHRS, CDR2 YFSETQ. Written as DNA, the CDR3 is TGCGCCAGCAAGGCGGGGGTCACAGATACGCAGTATTTT. Encoded protein: CASKAGVTDTQYF.

This clone was seen a few times. V gene TRBV12-5 combines with J gene TRBJ2-1; 9 bases fit TRBD2. The CDR3 covers 13 residues. Trimming removed 4 bases from V and 7 bases from J; junction bases left unmatched: 2. Germline V lookup: CDR1 LGHNT, CDR2 FRNRAP. Here the CDR3 reads CASGWTSENEQFF. The CDR3 nucleotides are TGTGCTAGTGGTTGGACTAGCGAAAATGAGCAGTTCTTC.

This clone was counted between two and nine times. This chain links TRBV6-5 with TRBJ1-1; D is unclear. Germline V gene data show CDR1 as MNHEY and CDR2 as SVGAGI. Trimming removed 7 bases from V and 6 bases from J, with 9 bases in between. The CDR3 has 11 residues. The CDR3 reads CASISGAEAFF. CDR3 coding DNA: TGTGCCAGCATTTCGGGAGCTGAAGCTTTCTTT.

The rearrangement links TRBV19 to TRBJ2-5; 9 bases map to TRBD2. V was pared by 6 bases and J by 1 base, with 6 bases of the junction left unmatched. CDR1 is LNHDA, CDR2 SQIVND, per germline (reference sequence). The CDR3 is made up of 15 amino acids. The CDR3, as DNA: TGTGCCAGTAGCACTTTTAGCGGGGGCCAAGAGACCCAGTACTTC. Translation gives CASSTFSGGQETQYF. Combining the CDR3 with reference TRBV19 and TRBJ2-5 gives the whole variable domain DGGITQSPKYLFRKEGQNVTLSCEQNLNHDAMYWYRQDPGQGLRLIYYSQIVNDFQKGDIAEGYSVSREKKESFPLTVTSAQKNPTAFYLCASSTFSGGQETQYFGPGTRLLVL.

The chain joins TRBV5-6 to TRBJ2-3; D is uncertain. The V end was cut by 2 bases, the J end by 0 bases, with 13 bases between. Germline CDR1 SGHDT, CDR2 YYEEEE. CDR3 length: 16 residues. CDR3 in DNA: TGTGCCAGCAGCTTCTGGAACCGCCTAAGCACAGATACGCAGTATTTT. It specifies CASSFWNRLSTDTQYF.

This chain joins TRBV4-3 and TRBJ1-1, with 11 bases identical to TRBD1. This CDR3 has 18 residues. V shed 0 bases and J 3 bases; nucleotides not matched to a gene: 9. The V gene's germline CDR1 is LGHNA and CDR2 YSLEER. CDR3 amino acids: CASSQDHGTGGAYTEAFF. The CDR3 bases are TGCGCCAGCAGCCAAGATCACGGGACAGGGGGTGCATACACTGAAGCTTTCTTT.

This clone has a single count. The chain has TRBV6-6 and TRBJ1-5, with D possibly being TRBD1 (6 bases). The V gene's germline CDR1 is MNHNY and CDR2 SVGAGI (reference sequence). The CDR3 is made up of 14 amino acids. Between the trimmed V and J ends, which lost 7 bases and 5 bases, there was a span of 15 bases. The CDR3, as DNA: TGTGCCAGCAAGGAAGGGGGGCCAGATCAGCCCCAGCATTTT. Translation: CASKEGGPDQPQHF.

The table lists this clone with a few counts. The J gene is TRBJ2-5, the V gene TRBV4-2; a possible D gene is TRBD1 (6 bases). V shed 0 bases and J shed 3 bases, with 11 bases lying between them. The germline V gene has CDR1 LGHNA and CDR2 YNFKEQ. The CDR3 has 15 amino acids. In nucleotides, the CDR3 is TGTGCCAGCAGCCAAGATGGGACAACGAAAGAGACCCAGTACTTC. Protein product: CASSQDGTTKETQYF.

This clone was detected a few times. The chain links TRBV11-1 to TRBJ2-5; 7 nucleotides align to TRBD1. V lost 5 bases to trimming and J lost 4 bases; unmatched junction nucleotides: 4. This CDR3 has 13 residues. Germline V gene sequence: CDR1 SGHAT, CDR2 FQDESV (reference sequence). CDR3 loop: CASSTTGRETQYF. Here the CDR3 DNA reads TGTGCCAGCAGCACGACAGGGAGAGAGACCCAGTACTTC. The entire variable domain, with the rest obtained from reference TRBV11-1 and TRBJ2-5, is as follows: EAEVAQSPRYKITEKSQAVAFWCDPISGHATLYWYRQILGQGPELLVQFQDESVVDDSQLPKDRFSAERLKGVDSTLKIQPAELGDSAMYLCASSTTGRETQYFGPGTRLLVL.

This chain uses TRBV25-1 with TRBJ1-5; a possible D gene is TRBD1 (5 bases). CDR1 and CDR2 (germline): MGHDK, SYGVNS. V was cut by 4 bases and J by 3 bases, with 13 bases left in between. The CDR3 runs to 15 residues. The CDR3 nucleotides read TGTGCCAGCAGTGGGACGGGGGGATACAATCAGCCCCAGCATTTT. As protein: CASSGTGGYNQPQHF.